Listed here are 3 T cell receptor beta chains from one sample, sequenced in a study of T cell repertoires in cytomegalovirus infection. Antigens of these TCRs are unknown. One entry per CDR3 protein, called by TCRdb with MiXCR from the reads. The sample consists of about 220,000 distinct CDR3 sequences, approximately 40% of them appearing once. Material: CD8+ T cells from cultured PBMCs, obtained from culture after CMV antigen stimulation. These receptors all come from a human donor in good health (CMV status not recorded). Some clones in this sample may be carry-over from other donors' samples.

This clonotype has a single count. Here the CDR3 omits its conserved ending phenylalanine or tryptophan, so a read error is the likely source. This sequence joins TRBV7-2 and TRBJ2-2, with D perhaps TRBD1 or TRBD2 (5 bases each). Per germline, CDR1 SGHTA and CDR2 FQGNSA. The length of the CDR3 is 18 residues. The CDR3 loop reads CASSAPYGTYSNTGELFL. The CDR3, as DNA: TGTGCAAGCAGCGCCCCTTATGGGACGTATTCGAACACCGGGGAGCTGTTTTTG.

About this clonotype: Compared with germline, one end of the junction differs, possibly owing to a read error. The V call is TRBV24-1, the J call TRBJ2-2; D gene unclear. Germline V CDR1 and CDR2: KGHDR, SFDVKD. This CDR3 is 14 amino acids long. The CDR3 region has the DNA TGTGCAACCAGTGACATCACAGATACCGGGGAGCTGTTTTTT. Protein sequence: CATSDITDTGELFF.

The sample holds a few counts of this clonotype. This chain joins TRBV11-2 and TRBJ1-1, with 8 bases aligning to TRBD1. V was pared by 5 bases and J by 3 bases, with 2 bases of the junction left unmatched. Per the germline V gene, CDR1 is SGHAT and CDR2 is FQNNGV. There are 13 residues in the CDR3. For the CDR3, the DNA is TGTGCCAGCAGCCTGACAGGGGACACTGAAGCTTTCTTT. Encoded protein: CASSLTGDTEAFF.